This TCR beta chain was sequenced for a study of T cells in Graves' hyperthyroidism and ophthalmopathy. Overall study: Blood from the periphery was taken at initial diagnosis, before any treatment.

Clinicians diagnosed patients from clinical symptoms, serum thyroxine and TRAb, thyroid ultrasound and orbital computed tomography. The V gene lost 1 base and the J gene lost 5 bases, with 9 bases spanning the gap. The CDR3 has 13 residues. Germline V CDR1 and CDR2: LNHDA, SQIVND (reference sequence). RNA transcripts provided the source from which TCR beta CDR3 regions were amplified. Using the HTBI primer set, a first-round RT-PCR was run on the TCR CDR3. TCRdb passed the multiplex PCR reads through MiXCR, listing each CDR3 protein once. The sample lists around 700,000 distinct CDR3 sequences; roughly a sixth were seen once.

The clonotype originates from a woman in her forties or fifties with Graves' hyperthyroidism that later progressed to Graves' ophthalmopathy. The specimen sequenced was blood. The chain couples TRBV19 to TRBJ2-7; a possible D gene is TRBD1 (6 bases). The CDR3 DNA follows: TGTGCCAGTAGTATAGTGGCAGGGGACGAGCAGTACTTC. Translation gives CASSIVAGDEQYF.